The T cell receptor (beta chain) under discussion was sequenced for a study of PD-1 blockade in classical Hodgkin lymphoma. General study points: At C4D1, TCR diversity had climbed significantly for CD4+ cells, though not for CD8+ cells.

Clones were sequenced by immunoSEQ multiplex PCR, and TCRdb holds only the in-frame ones, with some missing. Here the sample spans approximately 61,000 clones, 87% being singletons. The time point here: cycle 4 day 1 (C4D1), after around six weeks of nivolumab. The patients all showed relapse after autologous stem cell transplantation, while their brentuximab vedotin exposure varied. Note on this clone: Its antigen remains unidentified.

The CDR3 contains 13 residues. CDR1 is SEHNR and CDR2 is FQNEAQ in the germline V gene (reference sequence). Trimming removed 1 base from V and 5 bases from J, with 9 bases in between. The starting material was peripheral blood mononuclear cells (PBMCs), obtained before the fourth cycle of nivolumab. This TCR came from a human donor with classical Hodgkin lymphoma. The gene calls are TRBV7-9 and TRBJ2-7, with D perhaps matching TRBD2 (5 bases). The CDR3 region is CASSLELGDEQYF. The CDR3 DNA reads TGTGCCAGCAGCTTAGAGCTGGGAGACGAGCAGTACTTC.